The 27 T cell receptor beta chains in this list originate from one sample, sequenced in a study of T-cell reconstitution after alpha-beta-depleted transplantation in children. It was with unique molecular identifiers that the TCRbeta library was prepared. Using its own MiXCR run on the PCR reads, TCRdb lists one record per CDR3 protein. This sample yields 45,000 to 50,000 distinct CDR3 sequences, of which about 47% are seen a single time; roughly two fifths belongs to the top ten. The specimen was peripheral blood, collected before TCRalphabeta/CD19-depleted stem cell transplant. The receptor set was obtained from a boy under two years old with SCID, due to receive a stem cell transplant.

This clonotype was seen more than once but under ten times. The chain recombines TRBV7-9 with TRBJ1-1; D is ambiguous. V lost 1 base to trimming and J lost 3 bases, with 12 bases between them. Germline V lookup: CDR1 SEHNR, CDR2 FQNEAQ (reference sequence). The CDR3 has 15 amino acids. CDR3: CASSLVRGRDTEAFF. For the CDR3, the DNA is TGTGCCAGCAGCTTAGTTCGGGGAAGGGACACTGAAGCTTTCTTT.

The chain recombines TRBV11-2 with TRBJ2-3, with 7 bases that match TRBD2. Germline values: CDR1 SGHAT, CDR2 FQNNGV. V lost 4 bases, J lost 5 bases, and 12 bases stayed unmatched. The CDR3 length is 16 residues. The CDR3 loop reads CASSSRLAPSGDTQYF. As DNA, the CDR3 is TGTGCCAGCAGCTCAAGACTAGCCCCGAGTGGAGATACGCAGTATTTT.

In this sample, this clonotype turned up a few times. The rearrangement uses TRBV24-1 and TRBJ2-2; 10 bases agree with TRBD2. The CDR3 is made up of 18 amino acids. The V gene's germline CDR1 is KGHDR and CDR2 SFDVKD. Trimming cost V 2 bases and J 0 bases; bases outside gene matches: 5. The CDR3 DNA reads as TGTGCCACCAGTGATTCCCGAGCGGGGGGGACGAACACCGGGGAGCTGTTTTTT. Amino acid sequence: CATSDSRAGGTNTGELFF.

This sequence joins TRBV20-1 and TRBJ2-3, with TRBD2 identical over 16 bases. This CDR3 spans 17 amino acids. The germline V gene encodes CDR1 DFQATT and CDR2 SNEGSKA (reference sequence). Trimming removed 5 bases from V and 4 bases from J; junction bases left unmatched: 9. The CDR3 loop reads CSAEMGLAGGLADTQYF. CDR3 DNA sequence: TGCAGTGCTGAGATGGGACTAGCGGGGGGGCTCGCAGATACGCAGTATTTT.

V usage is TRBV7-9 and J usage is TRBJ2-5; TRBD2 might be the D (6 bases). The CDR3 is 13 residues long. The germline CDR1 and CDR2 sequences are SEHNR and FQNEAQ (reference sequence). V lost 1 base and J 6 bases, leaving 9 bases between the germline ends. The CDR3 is CASSLELAQTQYF. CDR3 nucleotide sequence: TGTGCCAGCAGCTTAGAACTAGCCCAGACCCAGTACTTC.

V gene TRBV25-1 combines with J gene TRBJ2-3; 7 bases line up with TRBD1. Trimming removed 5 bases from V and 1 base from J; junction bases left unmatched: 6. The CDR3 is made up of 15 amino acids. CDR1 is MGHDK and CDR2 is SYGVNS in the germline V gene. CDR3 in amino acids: CASSSRQGGTDTQYF. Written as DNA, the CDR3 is TGTGCCAGCAGTTCTCGACAGGGAGGCACAGATACGCAGTATTTT.

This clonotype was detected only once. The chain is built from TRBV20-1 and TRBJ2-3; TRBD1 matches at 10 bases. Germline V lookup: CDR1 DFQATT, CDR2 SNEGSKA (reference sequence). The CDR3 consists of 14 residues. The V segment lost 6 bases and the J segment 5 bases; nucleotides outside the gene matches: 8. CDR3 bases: TGCAGTGCCGGGGGGGGACAGGGGAAAGATACGCAGTATTTT. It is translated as CSAGGGQGKDTQYF.

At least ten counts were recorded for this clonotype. The CDR3 sequence is CASSFDLGEQYF. DNA for the CDR3: TGTGCCAGCAGCTTCGACCTTGGCGAGCAGTACTTC. The chain employs TRBV7-9 and TRBJ2-7; no clear D gene. CDR1 SEHNR and CDR2 FQNEAQ come from the germline V gene (reference sequence). The CDR3 loop spans 12 amino acids. Between the trimmed V and J ends, which lost 3 bases and 6 bases, there was a span of 9 bases.

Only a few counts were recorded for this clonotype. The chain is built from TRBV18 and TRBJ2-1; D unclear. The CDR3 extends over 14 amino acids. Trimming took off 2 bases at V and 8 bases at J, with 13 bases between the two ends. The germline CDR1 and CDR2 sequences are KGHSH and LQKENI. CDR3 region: CASSPEYTFDEQFF. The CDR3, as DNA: TGTGCCAGCTCACCAGAATACACGTTCGATGAGCAGTTCTTC.

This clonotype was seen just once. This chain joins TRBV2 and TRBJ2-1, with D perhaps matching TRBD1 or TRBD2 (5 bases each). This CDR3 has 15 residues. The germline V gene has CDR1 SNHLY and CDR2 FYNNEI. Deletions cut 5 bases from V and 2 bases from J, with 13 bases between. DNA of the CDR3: TGTGCCAGCAGTCCGGGACGGGGAACCTACAATGAGCAGTTCTTC. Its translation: CASSPGRGTYNEQFF.

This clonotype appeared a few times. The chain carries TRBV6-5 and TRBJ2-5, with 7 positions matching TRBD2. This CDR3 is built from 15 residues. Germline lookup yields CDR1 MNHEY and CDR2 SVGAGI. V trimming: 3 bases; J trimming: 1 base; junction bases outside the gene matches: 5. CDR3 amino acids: CASSYLGLPQETQYF. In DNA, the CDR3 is TGTGCCAGCAGTTATCTGGGACTACCCCAAGAGACCCAGTACTTC.

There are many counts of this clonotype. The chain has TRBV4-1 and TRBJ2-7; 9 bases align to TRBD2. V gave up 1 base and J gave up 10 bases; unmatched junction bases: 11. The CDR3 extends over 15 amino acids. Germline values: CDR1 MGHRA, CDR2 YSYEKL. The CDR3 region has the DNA TGCGCCAGCAGCCAAGCTGTGGGCGGGGGGGCGGCACAGTACTTC. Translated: CASSQAVGGGAAQYF.

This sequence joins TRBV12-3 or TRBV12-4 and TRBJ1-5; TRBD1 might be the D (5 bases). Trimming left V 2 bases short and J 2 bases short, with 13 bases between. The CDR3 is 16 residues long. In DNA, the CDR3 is TGTGCCAGCAGTTTACTTTCGGGGGATGGCAATCAGCCCCAGCATTTT. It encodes CASSLLSGDGNQPQHF.

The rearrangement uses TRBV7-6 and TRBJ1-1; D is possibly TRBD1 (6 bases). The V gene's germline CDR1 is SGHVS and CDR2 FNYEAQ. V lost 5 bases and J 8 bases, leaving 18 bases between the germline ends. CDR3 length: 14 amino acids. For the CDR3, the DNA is TGTGCCAGCAGCCCTAGTAGGGGGGGACCAGAAGCTTTCTTT. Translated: CASSPSRGGPEAFF.

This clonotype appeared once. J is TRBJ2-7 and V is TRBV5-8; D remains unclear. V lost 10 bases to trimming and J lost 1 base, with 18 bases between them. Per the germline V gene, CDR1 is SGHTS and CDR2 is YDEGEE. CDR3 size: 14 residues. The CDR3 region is CAASRTAQSYEQYF. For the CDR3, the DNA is TGTGCCGCCTCTCGGACGGCTCAATCCTACGAGCAGTACTTC.

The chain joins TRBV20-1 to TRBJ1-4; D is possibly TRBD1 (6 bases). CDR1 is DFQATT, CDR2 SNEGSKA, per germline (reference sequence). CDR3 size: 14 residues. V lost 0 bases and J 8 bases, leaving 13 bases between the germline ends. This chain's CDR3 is CSAREPRGREKLFF. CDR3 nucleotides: TGCAGTGCTAGAGAACCCAGGGGACGAGAAAAACTGTTTTTT.

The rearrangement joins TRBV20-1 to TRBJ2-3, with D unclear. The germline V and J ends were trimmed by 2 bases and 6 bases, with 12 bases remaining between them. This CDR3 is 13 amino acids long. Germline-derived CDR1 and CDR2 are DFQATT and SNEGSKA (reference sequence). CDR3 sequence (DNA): TGCAGTGCTAGACCCCCCACGCGGGATACGCAGTATTTT. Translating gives CSARPPTRDTQYF.

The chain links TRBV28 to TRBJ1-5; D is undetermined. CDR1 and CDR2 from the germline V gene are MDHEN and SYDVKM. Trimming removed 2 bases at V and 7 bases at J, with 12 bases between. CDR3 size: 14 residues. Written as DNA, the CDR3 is TGTGCCAGCAGTTTAATTTCCAGTGTACAGCCCCAGCATTTT. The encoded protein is CASSLISSVQPQHF.

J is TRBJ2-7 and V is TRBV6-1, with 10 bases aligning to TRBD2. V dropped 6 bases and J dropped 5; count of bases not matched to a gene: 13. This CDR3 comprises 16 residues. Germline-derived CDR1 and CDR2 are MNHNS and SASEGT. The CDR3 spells CASSPESGRASDEQYF. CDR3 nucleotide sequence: TGTGCCAGCAGCCCCGAAAGCGGGAGGGCCTCGGACGAGCAGTACTTC.

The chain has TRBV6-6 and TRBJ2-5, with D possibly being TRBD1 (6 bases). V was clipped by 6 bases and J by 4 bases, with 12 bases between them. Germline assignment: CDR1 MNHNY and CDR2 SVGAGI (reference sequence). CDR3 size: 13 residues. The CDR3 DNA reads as TGTGCCAGCAGGCCCTCAGGGGCAGAGACCCAGTACTTC. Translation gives CASRPSGAETQYF.

The CDR3 region is CSARIPGARDTEAFF. Here the CDR3 DNA reads TGCAGTGCTAGAATTCCGGGGGCGAGGGACACTGAAGCTTTCTTT. The V and J genes are TRBV20-1 and TRBJ1-1; TRBD1 is a possible D gene (6 bases). The V end lost 2 bases, the J end lost 3 bases, and 16 bases lay between the germline ends. This CDR3 has 15 amino acids. In germline, CDR1 is DFQATT, CDR2 SNEGSKA (reference sequence).

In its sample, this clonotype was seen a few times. The CDR3 loop reads CSARTGVSGYGYTF. Written as DNA, the CDR3 is TGCAGTGCTCGAACAGGGGTCTCTGGCTATGGCTACACCTTC. This chain links TRBV20-1 with TRBJ1-2; 7 bases are shared with TRBD1. This CDR3 contains 14 residues. V was pared by 5 bases and J by 4 bases, with 10 bases of the junction left unmatched. Germline lookup yields CDR1 DFQATT and CDR2 SNEGSKA (reference sequence).

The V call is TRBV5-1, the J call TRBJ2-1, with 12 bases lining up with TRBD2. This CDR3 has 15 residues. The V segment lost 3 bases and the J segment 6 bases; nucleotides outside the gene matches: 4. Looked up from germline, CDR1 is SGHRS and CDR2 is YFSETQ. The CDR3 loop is CASSSGLAGINEQFF. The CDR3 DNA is TGCGCCAGCAGCTCAGGACTAGCGGGGATCAATGAGCAGTTCTTC.

The CDR3: CASSTLSEPQHF. The CDR3 DNA sequence: TGTGCCAGCAGCACCTTATCCGAGCCCCAGCATTTT. The rearrangement joins TRBV7-2 to TRBJ1-5; no definite D call. Germline loops: CDR1 SGHTA, CDR2 FQGNSA. Deletions cut 5 bases from V and 8 bases from J, with 10 bases between. This CDR3 contains 12 residues.

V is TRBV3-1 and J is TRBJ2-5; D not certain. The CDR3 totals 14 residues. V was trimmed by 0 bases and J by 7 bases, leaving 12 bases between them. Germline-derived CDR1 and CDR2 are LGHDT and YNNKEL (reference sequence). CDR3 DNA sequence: TGTGCCAGCAGCCAAGATGGACCGGTACGGACCCAGTACTTC. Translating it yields CASSQDGPVRTQYF.

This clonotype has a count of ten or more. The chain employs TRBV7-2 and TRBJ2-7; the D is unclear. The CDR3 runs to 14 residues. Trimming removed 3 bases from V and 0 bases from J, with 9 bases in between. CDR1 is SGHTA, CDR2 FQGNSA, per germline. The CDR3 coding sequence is TGTGCCAGCAGCTTGGATAGTCTCTCCTACGAGCAGTACTTC. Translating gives CASSLDSLSYEQYF. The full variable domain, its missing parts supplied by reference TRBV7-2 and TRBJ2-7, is GAGVSQSPSNKVTEKGKDVELRCDPISGHTALYWYRQSLGQGLEFLIYFQGNSAPDKSGLPSDRFSAERTGGSVSTLTIQRTQQEDSAVYLCASSLDSLSYEQYFGPGTRLTVT.

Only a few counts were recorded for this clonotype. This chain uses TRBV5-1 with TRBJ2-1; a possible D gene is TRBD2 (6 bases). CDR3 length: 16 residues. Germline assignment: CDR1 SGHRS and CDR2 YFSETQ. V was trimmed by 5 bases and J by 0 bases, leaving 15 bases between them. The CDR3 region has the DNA TGCGCCAGCAGGCCCGCCGGGACTCGCTCCTACAATGAGCAGTTCTTC. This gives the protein CASRPAGTRSYNEQFF.